This T cell receptor (beta chain) was documented in a study of somatic mutations in cytotoxic T cells in rheumatoid arthritis. Study-level background: Flow-sorting brought some V beta antibody-stained T-cell populations to nearly 100% purity, V beta1+ cells sequenced for TCRB among them.

On this clone itself: Antigen: not known.

Sequencing was performed with immunoSEQ multiplex PCR; in TCRdb, only in-frame clones are kept and a portion is missing. This sample has 2,300 or so clones, with over 80% found just once. Germline V gene data show CDR1 as LNHDA and CDR2 as SQIVND (reference sequence). Deletions cut 4 bases from V and 3 bases from J, with 9 bases between. The CDR3 loop spans 13 amino acids. General study results and limits: A single CD8+ clone exceeded 20% of CD8+ cells in 8 of 65 patients. The targets (antigens) of the expanded CD8+ clones were not known.

Material for sequencing was CD8+ T cells sorted from blood. This receptor was taken from a woman between 70 and 85 years old with rheumatoid arthritis. This chain connects TRBV19 to TRBJ1-2; D is uncertain. CDR3 sequence: CASSNYRDYGYTF. The DNA for the CDR3 is TGTGCCAGTAGTAATTACAGAGACTATGGCTACACCTTC.